This T cell receptor beta chain was profiled in a study of CD8 T cells in Susac syndrome. Study-wide results and caveats: The study conceded that its TCR sequencing and HLA analysis involved relatively few individuals.

As concerns this clonotype: Its antigen is undetermined.

RNA was extracted with the RNeasy kit, and a quantity of about 0.45 to 1 ug was reverse transcribed using random hexamers. The TCR beta CDR3 was amplified by immunoSEQ multiplex PCR across 54 Vbeta, 13 Jbeta. TCRdb itself ran the immunoSEQ multiplex PCR reads through MiXCR, one entry per CDR3 protein. The data hold roughly 120,000 distinct CDR3 sequences, with around 94% observed a single time. The sample consisted of CD4+ T cells from PBMCs. The TCR was taken from a human donor in good health.

This CDR3 is CASSDYGVNTEAFF. The CDR3, as DNA: TGTGCCAGCAGTGATTACGGGGTGAACACTGAAGCTTTCTTT. The chain couples TRBV2 to TRBJ1-1; D is uncertain. V dropped 3 bases and J dropped 0 bases, with 8 bases sitting between them. The CDR3 consists of 14 residues. Looked up from germline, CDR1 is SNHLY and CDR2 is FYNNEI.